This T cell receptor beta chain was profiled in a study of human T cells and chemical hapten exposure. The sample holds many counts of this clonotype. In the source study's methods: Samples ranged from roughly 23,224 to 690,600 TCRs, with a median of 95,638. One entry per CDR3 protein results from TCRdb running MiXCR on the RACE reads. In this record, the V and J calls reflect TCRdb's handling and not the investigators' own analysis. This sample has about 340,000 distinct CDR3 sequences, with under 9% found just once. Germline assignment: CDR1 SGHRS and CDR2 YFSETQ. The V and J ends lost 4 bases and 1 base respectively, with 11 bases between them. This CDR3 comprises 15 residues. Time point noted: patch test 1, 2 weeks after DPC sensitization. Specified treatment: therapeutic diphenylcyclopropenone sensitization with weekly scalp DPC.

The chain carries TRBV5-1 and TRBJ1-4; D is unresolved. The sequence derives from a woman aged 18 to 35 with alopecia areata. Some clones in this sample may be carry-over from other donors' samples. The sequenced sample was whole blood, obtained in connection with sensitization to the hapten diphenylcyclopropenone (DPC). Here the CDR3 reads CASSERTETNEKLFF. CDR3 sequence (DNA): TGCGCCAGCAGCGAACGGACGGAAACTAATGAAAAACTGTTTTTT.